At least ten counts were recorded for the clone carrying this TCR beta chain. The antigen remains undetermined. Amplification of TCR beta CDR3 regions was performed using RNA transcripts as template. First-round RT-PCR with HTBI primers amplified the TCR CDR3 region. TCRdb called the multiplex PCR reads again in MiXCR, with one record for every CDR3 protein. The sample contains about 500,000 distinct CDR3 sequences, approximately 15% of which appear only once. The data were taken from a study of T cells in Graves' hyperthyroidism and ophthalmopathy. Study-level results: The blood repertoire included most of the expanded thyroid clonotypes above 0.001.

Diagnoses were made from clinical symptoms, serum measures (thyroxine and TRAb), thyroid ultrasound and orbital computed tomography. The CDR3 is 13 amino acids. Trimming removed 4 bases at V and 1 base at J, with 7 bases between. Specimen: blood. The chain couples TRBV12-3 or TRBV12-4 to TRBJ1-1; D is unclear. The TCR sequence derives from a woman aged 18-29 years with Graves' hyperthyroidism. CDR3 loop: CASSSPWNTEAFF. For the CDR3, the DNA is TGTGCCAGCAGTTCCCCATGGAACACTGAAGCTTTCTTT.